The entry that follows covers one T cell receptor beta chain sequence. Its antigen is undetermined. The same CDR3 can be traced to other DNA sequences in this sample. The sample is drawn from a study of shared clonotypes between healthy human individuals. Researchers ran the assay at a deep level. Original methodology: ImmunoSEQ gave junction-only sequences without quality scores, so filtering differed. Assay: immunoSEQ multiplex PCR; the TCRdb copy retains only in-frame clones and omits some. V, J and clone size are taken as reported in that table, and D and trimming were inferred from the DNA itself. Of roughly 520,000 clones listed, roughly 95% were seen once; the top ten hold 0.064%. V gave up 1 base and J gave up 4 bases; unmatched junction bases: 4. Germline assignment: CDR1 SGHNT and CDR2 YENEEA. The CDR3 sequence is 15 residues long. Notes on the study in general: Measured sharing among donors was expected to vary with sequencing depth.

This chain uses TRBV11-3 with TRBJ2-1; 7 nucleotides match TRBD2. The source of this sequence is a woman in her twenties or thirties in good health. The specimen sequenced was naive CD4+ T cells sorted from blood. Subset denoted: CD45RA+ positively selected. In nucleotides, the CDR3 is TGTGCCAGCAGCTTAGCCCCTAGCGGTTACAATGAGCAGTTCTTC. This sequence encodes CASSLAPSGYNEQFF.